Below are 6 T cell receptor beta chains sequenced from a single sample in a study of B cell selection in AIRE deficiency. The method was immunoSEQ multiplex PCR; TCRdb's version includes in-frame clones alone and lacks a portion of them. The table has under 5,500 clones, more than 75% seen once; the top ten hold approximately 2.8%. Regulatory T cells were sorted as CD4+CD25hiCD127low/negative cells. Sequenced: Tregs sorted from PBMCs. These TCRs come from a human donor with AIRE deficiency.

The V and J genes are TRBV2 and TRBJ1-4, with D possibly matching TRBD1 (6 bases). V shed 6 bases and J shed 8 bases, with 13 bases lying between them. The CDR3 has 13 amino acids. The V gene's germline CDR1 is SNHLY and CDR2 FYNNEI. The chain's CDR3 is CASRTRTEEKLFF. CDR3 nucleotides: TGTGCCAGCAGGACCCGGACAGAGGAAAAACTGTTTTTT.

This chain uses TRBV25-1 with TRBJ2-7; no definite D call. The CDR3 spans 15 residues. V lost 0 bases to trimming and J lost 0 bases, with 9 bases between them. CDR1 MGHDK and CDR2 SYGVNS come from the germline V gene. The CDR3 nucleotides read TGTGCCAGCAGTGAATACTCCGAGTCCTCCTACGAGCAGTACTTC. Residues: CASSEYSESSYEQYF.

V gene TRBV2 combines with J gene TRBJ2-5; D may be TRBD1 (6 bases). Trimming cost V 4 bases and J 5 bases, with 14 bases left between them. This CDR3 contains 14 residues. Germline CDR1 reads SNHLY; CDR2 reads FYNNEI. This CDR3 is CASSVRPGQETQYF. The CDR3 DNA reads TGTGCCAGCAGTGTTCGACCCGGACAGGAGACCCAGTACTTC.

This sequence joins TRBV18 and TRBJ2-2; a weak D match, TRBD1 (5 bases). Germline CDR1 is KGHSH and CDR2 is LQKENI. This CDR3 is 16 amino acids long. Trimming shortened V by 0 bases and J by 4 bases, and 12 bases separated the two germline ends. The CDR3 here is CASSPPAGYITGELFF. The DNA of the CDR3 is TGTGCCAGCTCACCACCGGCAGGGTACATCACCGGGGAGCTGTTTTTT.

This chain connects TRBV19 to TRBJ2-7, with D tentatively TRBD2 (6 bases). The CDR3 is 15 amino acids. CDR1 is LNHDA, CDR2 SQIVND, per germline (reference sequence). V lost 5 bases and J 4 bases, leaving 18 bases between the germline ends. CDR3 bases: TGTGCCAGTAGTCCCGGGGCTAGCGATCTGTACGAGCAGTACTTC. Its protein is CASSPGASDLYEQYF. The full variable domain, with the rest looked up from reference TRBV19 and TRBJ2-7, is DGGITQSPKYLFRKEGQNVTLSCEQNLNHDAMYWYRQDPGQGLRLIYYSQIVNDFQKGDIAEGYSVSREKKESFPLTVTSAQKNPTAFYLCASSPGASDLYEQYFGPGTRLTVT.

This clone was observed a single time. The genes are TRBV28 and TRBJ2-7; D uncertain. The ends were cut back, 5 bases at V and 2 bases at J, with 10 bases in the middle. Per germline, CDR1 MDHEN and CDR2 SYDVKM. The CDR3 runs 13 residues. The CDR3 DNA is TGTGCCAGCAGTCCCGTCGGCCCCTACGAGCAGTACTTC. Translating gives CASSPVGPYEQYF.